This TCR beta chain is from a study of CXCR3-negative and CXCR3-positive naive CD8 T cells. UMI-labeled 5' RACE yielded the TRB cDNA libraries. Using the 5' RACE reads, TCRdb records one entry per CDR3 protein without DNA. This listing includes over 35,000 distinct CDR3 sequences. Per the germline V gene, CDR1 is SGHRS and CDR2 is YFSETQ. The CDR3 is 13 residues long. The chain couples TRBV5-1 to TRBJ2-7; the D gene TCRdb calls, TRBD1, cannot be checked with no DNA. Sequencing input: naive CXCR3- CD8+ T cells from blood. Subset given: CD45RO-CCR7+CD27+CD95- naive CD8+ T cells lacking CXCR3 (TNR3-). This clonotype originated in a human donor in good health. Some clones in this sample may be carry-over from other donors' samples. CDR3 region: CASSWGTAYEQYF.